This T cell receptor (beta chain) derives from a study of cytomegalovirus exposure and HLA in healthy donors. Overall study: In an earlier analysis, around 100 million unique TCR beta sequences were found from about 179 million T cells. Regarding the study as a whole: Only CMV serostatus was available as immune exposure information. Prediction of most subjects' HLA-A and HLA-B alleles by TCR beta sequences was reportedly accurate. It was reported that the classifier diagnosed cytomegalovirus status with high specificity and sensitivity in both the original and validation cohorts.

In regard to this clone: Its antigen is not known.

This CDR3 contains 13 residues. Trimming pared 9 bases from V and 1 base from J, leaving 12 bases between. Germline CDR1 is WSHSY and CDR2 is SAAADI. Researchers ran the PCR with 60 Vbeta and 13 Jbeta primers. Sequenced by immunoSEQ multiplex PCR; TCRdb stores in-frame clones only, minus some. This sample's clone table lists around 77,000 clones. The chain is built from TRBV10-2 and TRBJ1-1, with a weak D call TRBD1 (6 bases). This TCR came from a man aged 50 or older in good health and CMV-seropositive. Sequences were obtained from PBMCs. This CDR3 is CASTGQSNTEAFF. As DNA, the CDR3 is TGCGCCAGTACCGGACAGTCGAACACTGAAGCTTTCTTT.